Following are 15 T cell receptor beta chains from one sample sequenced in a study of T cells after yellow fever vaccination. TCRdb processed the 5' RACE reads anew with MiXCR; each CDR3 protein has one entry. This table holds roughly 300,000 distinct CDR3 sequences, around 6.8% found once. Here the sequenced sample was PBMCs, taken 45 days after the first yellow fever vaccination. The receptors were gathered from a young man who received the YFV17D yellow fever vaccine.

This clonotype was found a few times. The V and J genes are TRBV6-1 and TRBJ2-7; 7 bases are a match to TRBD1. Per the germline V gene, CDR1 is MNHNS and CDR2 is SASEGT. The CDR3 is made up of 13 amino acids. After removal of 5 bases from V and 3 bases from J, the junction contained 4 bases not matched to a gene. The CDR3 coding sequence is TGTGCCAGCAGTCGGGACAGACGCTACGAGCAGTACGTC. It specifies CASSRDRRYEQYV.

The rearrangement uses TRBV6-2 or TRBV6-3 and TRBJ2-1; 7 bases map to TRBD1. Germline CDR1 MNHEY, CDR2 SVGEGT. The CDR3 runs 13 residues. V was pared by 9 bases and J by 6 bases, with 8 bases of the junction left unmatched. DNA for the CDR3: TGTGCCAGTATGGGACAGACAGTCAATGAGCAGTTCTTC. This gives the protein CASMGQTVNEQFF.

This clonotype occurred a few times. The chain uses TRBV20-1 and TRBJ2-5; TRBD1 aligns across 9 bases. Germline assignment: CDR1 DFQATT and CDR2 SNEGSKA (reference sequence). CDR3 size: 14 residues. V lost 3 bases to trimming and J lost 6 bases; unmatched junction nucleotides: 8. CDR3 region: CSARVTGGIKTQYF. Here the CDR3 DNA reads TGCAGTGCTAGGGTGACAGGGGGTATCAAGACCCAGTACTTC.

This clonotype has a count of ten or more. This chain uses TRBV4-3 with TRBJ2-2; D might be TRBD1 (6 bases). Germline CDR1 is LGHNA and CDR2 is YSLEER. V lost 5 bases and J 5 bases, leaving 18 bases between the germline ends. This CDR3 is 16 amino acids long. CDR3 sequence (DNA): TGCGCCAGCAGCGACCGACAGGTTCGCGGTACCGGGGAGCTGTTTTTT. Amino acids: CASSDRQVRGTGELFF.

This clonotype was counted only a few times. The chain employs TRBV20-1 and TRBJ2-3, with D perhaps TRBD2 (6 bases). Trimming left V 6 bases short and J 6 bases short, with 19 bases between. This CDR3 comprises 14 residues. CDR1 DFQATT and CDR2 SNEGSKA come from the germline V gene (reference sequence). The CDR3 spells CSAPGASSRDTQYF. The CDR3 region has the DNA TGCAGTGCCCCGGGAGCGAGTTCCAGGGATACGCAGTATTTT.

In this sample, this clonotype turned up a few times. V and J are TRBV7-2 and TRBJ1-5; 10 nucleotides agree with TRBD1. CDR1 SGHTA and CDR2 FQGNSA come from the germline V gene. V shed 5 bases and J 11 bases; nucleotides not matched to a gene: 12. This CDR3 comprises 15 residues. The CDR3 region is CASSPSPGTGVAQHF. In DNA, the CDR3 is TGTGCCAGCAGCCCATCCCCAGGGACAGGGGTGGCCCAGCATTTT. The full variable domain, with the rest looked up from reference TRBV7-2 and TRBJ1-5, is GAGVSQSPSNKVTEKGKDVELRCDPISGHTALYWYRQSLGQGLEFLIYFQGNSAPDKSGLPSDRFSAERTGGSVSTLTIQRTQQEDSAVYLCASSPSPGTGVAQHFGDGTRLSIL.

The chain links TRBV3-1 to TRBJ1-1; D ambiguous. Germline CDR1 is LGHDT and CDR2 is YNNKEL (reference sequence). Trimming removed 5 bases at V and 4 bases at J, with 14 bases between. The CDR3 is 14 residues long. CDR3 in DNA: TGTGCCAGCAGCTCGTCAGATCTACGCACTGAAGCTTTCTTT. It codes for CASSSSDLRTEAFF.

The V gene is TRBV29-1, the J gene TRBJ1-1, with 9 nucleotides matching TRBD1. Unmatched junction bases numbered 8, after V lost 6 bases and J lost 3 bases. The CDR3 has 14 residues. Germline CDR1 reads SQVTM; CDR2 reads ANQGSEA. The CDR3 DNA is TGCAGCGTGGATACAGGGGGCAAAGACACTGAAGCTTTCTTT. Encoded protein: CSVDTGGKDTEAFF.

The CDR3 DNA is TGTGCCAGCAGCTTAAAAGGCCGGACATCACCAAGGGATACGCAGTATTTT. It encodes CASSLKGRTSPRDTQYF. The rearrangement links TRBV7-2 to TRBJ2-3, with D possibly matching TRBD1 (5 bases). Trimming removed 2 bases at V and 6 bases at J, with 21 bases between. Germline loops: CDR1 SGHTA, CDR2 FQGNSA. This CDR3 region has 17 residues.

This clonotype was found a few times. CDR3 DNA: TGTGCCAGCAGCCAAGTTGGAGGGGGAGTTGATACGCAGTATTTT. Residues: CASSQVGGGVDTQYF. The chain recombines TRBV14 with TRBJ2-3; D assignment may be TRBD1 or TRBD2 (6 bases each). The CDR3 consists of 15 residues. V was pared by 1 base and J by 6 bases, with 14 bases between. Germline V lookup: CDR1 SGHDN, CDR2 FVKESK. The full variable domain, in which reference TRBV14 and TRBJ2-3 provide the parts outside the CDR3, is EAGVTQFPSHSVIEKGQTVTLRCDPISGHDNLYWYRRVMGKEIKFLLHFVKESKQDESGMPNNRFLAERTGGTYSTLKVQPAELEDSGVYFCASSQVGGGVDTQYFGPGTRLTVL.

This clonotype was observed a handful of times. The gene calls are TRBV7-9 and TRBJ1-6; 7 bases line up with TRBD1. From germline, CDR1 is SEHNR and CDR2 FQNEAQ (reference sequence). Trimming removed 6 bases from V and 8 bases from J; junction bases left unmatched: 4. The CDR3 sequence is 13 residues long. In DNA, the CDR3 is TGTGCCAGCAGTCGGGACAGTGATTCACCCCTCCACTTT. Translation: CASSRDSDSPLHF.

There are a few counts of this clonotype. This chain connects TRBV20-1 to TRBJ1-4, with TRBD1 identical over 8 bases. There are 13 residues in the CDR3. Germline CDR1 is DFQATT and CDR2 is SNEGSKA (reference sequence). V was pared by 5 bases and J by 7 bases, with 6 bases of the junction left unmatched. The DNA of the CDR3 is TGCAGTGCTGGCCGACAGGGGAGTGAAAAACTGTTTTTT. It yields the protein CSAGRQGSEKLFF.

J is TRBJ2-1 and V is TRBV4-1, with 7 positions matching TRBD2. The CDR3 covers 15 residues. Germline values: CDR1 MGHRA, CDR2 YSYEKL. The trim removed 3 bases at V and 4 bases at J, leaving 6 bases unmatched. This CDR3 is CASSQQSGDYNEQFF. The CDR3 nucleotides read TGCGCCAGCAGCCAGCAAAGCGGGGATTACAATGAGCAGTTCTTC.

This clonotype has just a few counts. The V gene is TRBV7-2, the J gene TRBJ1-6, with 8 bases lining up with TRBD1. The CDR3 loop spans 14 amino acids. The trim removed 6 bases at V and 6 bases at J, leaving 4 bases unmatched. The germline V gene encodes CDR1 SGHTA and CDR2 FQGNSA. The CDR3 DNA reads TGTGCCAGCAGTCGGACAGGGATTAATTCACCCCTCCACTTT. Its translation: CASSRTGINSPLHF.

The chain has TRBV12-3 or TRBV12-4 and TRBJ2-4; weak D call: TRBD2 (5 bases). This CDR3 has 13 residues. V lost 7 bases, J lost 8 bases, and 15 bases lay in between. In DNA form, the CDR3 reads TGTGCCAGCACCGAGGGCGGTCCGGACATTCAGTACTTC. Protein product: CASTEGGPDIQYF.